This T cell receptor beta chain was identified in a study of neoadjuvant anti-PD-1 for oral cavity cancer. Clones were read by immunoSEQ multiplex PCR, and TCRdb kept only the in-frame ones, dropping some. The sample has tens of thousands of clones, 45% seen once; the top ten hold approximately 40%. The time point was: after neoadjuvant nivolumab, at surgical resection. The sequence was collected from a person aged 35 to 85 with oral cavity squamous cell carcinoma. The sequenced sample was tumor tissue, obtained after nivolumab (anti-PD-1) treatment.

The CDR3 loop reads CASSLGQPTEAFF. In DNA form, the CDR3 reads TGTGCCAGCAGTTTAGGACAGCCCACTGAAGCTTTCTTT. V gene TRBV28 combines with J gene TRBJ1-1; D might be TRBD1 (6 bases). The germline V and J ends were trimmed by 2 bases and 4 bases, with 8 bases remaining between them. CDR1 and CDR2 from the germline V gene are MDHEN and SYDVKM. This CDR3 is 13 amino acids long.